Listed below are T cell receptor beta chains from one sample, sequenced in a study of blood T cells in healthy people across ages. TCRdb reanalysed the 5' RACE reads using MiXCR and keeps one entry per CDR3 protein. The sample shows approximately 810,000 distinct CDR3 sequences, around 34% of them seen only once. What was sequenced was blood. The source is a man younger than 35 in good health. CDR3s include the opening cysteine and the closing phenylalanine or tryptophan. The D gene is left open where the match is weak. The size field is filled for only some rows; it gives once, few, many or a size class.

CDR3,DNA,size,D,V,J
CASSQGTKTGYSGNTIYF,TGCGCCAGCAGCCAAGGGACGAAGACAGGCTACTCTGGAAACACCATATATTTT,-,-,TRBV4-3,TRBJ1-3
CSAGEGRDILPLSYEQYF,TGCAGTGCCGGAGAAGGGCGGGACATCCTTCCCCTCTCCTACGAGCAGTACTTC,few,-,TRBV20-1,TRBJ2-7
CASSPKHLMFNSPLHF,TGTGCCAGCAGTCCTAAGCACCTCATGTTTAATTCACCCCTCCACTTT,-,-,TRBV12-3/TRBV12-4,TRBJ1-6
CVSSSLGGHEQYF,TGTGTCAGCAGCTCGTTGGGAGGGCACGAGCAGTACTTC,-,TRBD2,TRBV13,TRBJ2-7
CSGGPWGTDTQYF,TGCAGTGGGGGTCCATGGGGCACAGATACGCAGTATTTT,few,-,TRBV29-1,TRBJ2-3
CASSIRSTGEQFF,TGTGCCAGTAGTATAAGATCGACAGGGGAGCAGTTCTTC,-,TRBD1,TRBV19,TRBJ2-1
CASSQGQGPTDTQYF,TGTGCCAGCAGCCAAGGACAGGGCCCCACAGATACGCAGTATTTT,few,TRBD1,TRBV4-2,TRBJ2-3
CASTLSRYTQPQHF,TGTGCCAGCACCTTGAGCCGATACACTCAGCCCCAGCATTTT,-,-,TRBV2,TRBJ1-5
CSARVEGVYGYTF,TGCAGTGCTAGAGTGGAGGGAGTATATGGCTACACCTTC,few,-,TRBV20-1,TRBJ1-2
CAWDPQGTNSPLHF,TGTGCCTGGGACCCACAGGGGACTAATTCACCCCTCCACTTT,-,TRBD1,TRBV30,TRBJ1-6
CASRNPGANVLTF,TGTGCCAGCAGAAATCCTGGGGCCAACGTCCTGACTTTC,-,-,TRBV7-9,TRBJ2-6
CASSQGYGWEKLFF,TGCGCCAGCAGCCAAGGGTATGGATGGGAAAAACTGTTTTTT,-,-,TRBV4-1,TRBJ1-4
CASSLQTGGGYTF,TGTGCCAGCAGCCTCCAGACAGGGGGAGGCTACACCTTC,-,TRBD1,TRBV11-1,TRBJ1-2